This is a list of T cell receptor beta chains from one sample in a study of blood T cell repertoires in COVID-19. Produced via immunoSEQ multiplex PCR; TCRdb's table is partial and in-frame only. In the table there are approximately 150,000 clones, over 65% of which are singletons. The sample was peripheral blood. These receptors were collected from a human donor in a cohort sampled during active COVID-19. CDR3s include the opening cysteine and the closing phenylalanine or tryptophan. The D gene is left open where the match is weak. The size of a clone is reported for some rows only, either as once, few or many, or as a class for expanded clones.

D	V	J	size	DNA	CDR3
NA	TRBV30	TRBJ2-3	once	TGTGCCTGGAATAGGGGGGGCGGAGATACGCAGTATTTT	CAWNRGGGDTQYF
TRBD1	TRBV6-6	TRBJ2-2	few	TGTGCCAGCAGCTTACAGGGGGTGAGCACCGGGGAGCTGTTTTTT	CASSLQGVSTGELFF
TRBD2	TRBV28	TRBJ2-3	NA	TGTGCCAGCAGTTCTGTCCACGGGGGGACAGATACGCAGTATTTT	CASSSVHGGTDTQYF
TRBD1	TRBV2	TRBJ1-2	NA	TGTGCCAGCAGGGACGGACAGGCTAACAATGGCTACACCTTC	CASRDGQANNGYTF
TRBD1	TRBV27	TRBJ1-2	many	TGTGCCAGCAGTTCAACTAGGGGACAGATTGGCTACACCTTC	CASSSTRGQIGYTF
NA	TRBV4-2	TRBJ2-4	few	TGTGCCAGCAGGGCAGGAGGGGACAACATTCAGTACTTC	CASRAGGDNIQYF
NA	TRBV4-2	TRBJ2-3	NA	TGTGCCAGCAGCCAAGAGCGCGGAAGCACAGATACGCAGTATTTT	CASSQERGSTDTQYF
TRBD1	TRBV7-9	TRBJ1-5	many	TGTGCCAGCAGCTCCGCAGACGGGACAGGGAATAGCAATCAGCCCCAGCATTTT	CASSSADGTGNSNQPQHF
TRBD1	TRBV19	TRBJ2-6	NA	TGTGCCAGTAGTATGACAGGGGTAGGGAGTGGGGCCAACGTCCTGACTTTC	CASSMTGVGSGANVLTF
NA	TRBV12-3/TRBV12-4	TRBJ1-1	NA	TGTGCCAGCAGTTCCGCCGCGCCCTTGAGGGCTTTCTTT	CASSSAAPLRAFF
NA	TRBV30	TRBJ1-5	NA	TGTGCCTGGAGTGTATATGCAACAGGGAATCAGCCCCAGCATTTT	CAWSVYATGNQPQHF
TRBD1	TRBV27	TRBJ2-5	NA	TGTGCCAGCAGTTTAAGTCCAGGGGGCAGAGAGACCCAGTACTTC	CASSLSPGGRETQYF
TRBD1	TRBV6-1	TRBJ2-3	NA	TGTGCCAGCAGTGCCTCGAAGGGGACAGGGGGAACAGATACGCAGTATTTT	CASSASKGTGGTDTQYF
NA	TRBV5-1	TRBJ2-2	NA	TGCGCCAGCAGCTTGTTCCGGGACACCAGGGAGACCGGGGAGCTGTTTTTT	CASSLFRDTRETGELFF
NA	TRBV5-1	TRBJ1-6	NA	TGCGCCAGCAGCTTGCGAGGGCTAGATAATTCACCCCTCCACTTT	CASSLRGLDNSPLHF
NA	TRBV12-3/TRBV12-4	TRBJ2-5	NA	TGTGCCAGCAGATCTAAAGGCGGGAAGACCCAGTACTTC	CASRSKGGKTQYF
TRBD1	TRBV29-1	TRBJ1-2	NA	TGCAGCGTTGATGGGACAGGGGGCGACTATGGCTACACCTTC	CSVDGTGGDYGYTF
NA	TRBV29-1	TRBJ1-1	NA	TGCAGCGTTGAAAGGGGACTAACTACAGGCAGGGCTGAAGCTTTCTTT	CSVERGLTTGRAEAFF
NA	TRBV7-8	TRBJ1-3	few	TGTGCCAGCAGCTTAGGGGCTCGGGCAGGGCCACTCAGGGGAAACACCATATATTTT	CASSLGARAGPLRGNTIYF
TRBD2	TRBV7-9	TRBJ2-1	once	TGTGCCAGCAGCTTCTTTCGGAATAGCGGGTGGTATATCGGCAATGAGCAGTTCTTC	CASSFFRNSGWYIGNEQFF
NA	TRBV7-9	TRBJ2-1	few	TGTGCCAGCAGCCTAGGGGGAGTATACAATGAGCAGTTCTTC	CASSLGGVYNEQFF
NA	TRBV11-2	TRBJ2-3	once	TGTGCCAGCAGCCAGTCAGCGGATAGCACAGATACGCAGTATTTT	CASSQSADSTDTQYF
NA	TRBV6-5	TRBJ2-7	NA	TGTGCCAGCAGTCCATTCGACACGTACGAGCAGTACTTC	CASSPFDTYEQYF
NA	TRBV6-6	TRBJ2-5	once	TGTGCCAGCAGTCCGAGGAGCAGACAAGAGACCCAGTACTTC	CASSPRSRQETQYF
TRBD1	TRBV5-1	TRBJ1-6	NA	TGCGCCAGCAGCTTGGGTGGACAGGGGCAAGCTTCACCCCTCCACTTT	CASSLGGQGQASPLHF
NA	TRBV7-2	TRBJ2-4	once	TGTGCCAGCAGCTTGGGCCCTGGATTAAACATTCAGTACTTC	CASSLGPGLNIQYF
TRBD2	TRBV25-1	TRBJ2-5	once	TGTGCCAGCAGTGCTCCGACTAGCGGGGAAGAGACCCAGTACTTC	CASSAPTSGEETQYF
TRBD1	TRBV2	TRBJ1-5	NA	TGTGCCAGCAGTACCGGGACAGCCTTCAATCAGCCCCAGCATTTT	CASSTGTAFNQPQHF
TRBD1	TRBV29-1	TRBJ1-1	NA	TGCAGCGTTGGGTGGGCAGGGGGCACTGAAGCTTTCTTT	CSVGWAGGTEAFF
NA	TRBV11-3	TRBJ1-1	NA	TGTGCCAGCAGCCCCACCGGCTTCGGGGGCACTGAAGCTTTCTTT	CASSPTGFGGTEAFF
NA	TRBV7-3	TRBJ2-1	NA	TGTGCCAGCAGCAGGGAGAGAGTTTTGGTCAATGAGCAGTTCTTC	CASSRERVLVNEQFF
NA	TRBV7-2	TRBJ1-2	NA	TGTGCCAGCAGCCCCGGGAGGGACTATGGCTACACCTTC	CASSPGRDYGYTF
TRBD2	TRBV5-6	TRBJ2-7	NA	TGTGCCAGCAGCTTTCGCCTAGCGGGGGGCGAGCAGTACTTC	CASSFRLAGGEQYF
NA	TRBV2	TRBJ1-5	few	TGTGCCAGCAGTGAAATGGGGCAGCAGCCCCAGCATTTT	CASSEMGQQPQHF
NA	TRBV3-1/TRBV3-2	TRBJ1-6	many	TGTGCCAGCAGCCAACATTCCTATAATTCACCCCTCCACTTT	CASSQHSYNSPLHF
TRBD1	TRBV27	TRBJ1-1	NA	TGTGCCAGCAGGTACAGGGGGCAGGGCACTGAAGCTTTCTTT	CASRYRGQGTEAFF
NA	TRBV11-2	TRBJ2-7	NA	TGTGCCAGCAGCTTAGATGCATTTGGGACATACACCTCCTACGAGCAGTACTTC	CASSLDAFGTYTSYEQYF
NA	TRBV28	TRBJ2-7	NA	TGTGCCAGCAGTCAGCGGGTTGCCTACGAGCAGTACTTC	CASSQRVAYEQYF
NA	TRBV3-1/TRBV3-2	TRBJ2-5	NA	TGTGCCAGCAGGGGCTTACTGGGTGAGACCCAGTACTTC	CASRGLLGETQYF
NA	TRBV12-3/TRBV12-4	TRBJ2-3	NA	TGTGCCAGCAGCGCTACGCCAGATACGCAGTATTTT	CASSATPDTQYF
NA	TRBV25-1	TRBJ2-1	NA	TGTGCCAGCAGTGAAAGATCAGGAAGTGAGCAGTTCTTC	CASSERSGSEQFF
NA	TRBV5-1	TRBJ2-1	NA	TGCGCCAGCAGCTTGGAACAGAGCTCCTACAATGAGCAGTTCTTC	CASSLEQSSYNEQFF
TRBD2	TRBV28	TRBJ2-3	NA	TGTGCCAGCAGTCCAAGAGCGGGGGGCACAGATACGCAGTATTTT	CASSPRAGGTDTQYF
NA	TRBV18	TRBJ2-3	NA	TGTGCCAGCTCACCCCAATTGGAGGGCGAGAGCACAGATACGCAGTATTTT	CASSPQLEGESTDTQYF
TRBD1	TRBV6-5	TRBJ1-2	NA	TGTGCCAGCAGTCGACAGGGAAATAGCTATGGCTACACCTTC	CASSRQGNSYGYTF
NA	TRBV30	TRBJ1-1	NA	TGTGCCTGGAGTAACTCTAATGAAGCTTTCTTT	CAWSNSNEAFF
TRBD2	TRBV7-7	TRBJ2-5	NA	TGTGCTAGCAGCTGGGGACTAGCGGGGGCCAAGCAAGAGACCCAGTACTTC	CASSWGLAGAKQETQYF
NA	TRBV6-2/TRBV6-3	TRBJ2-5	once	TGTGCCAGCAGTACGGGGTCCCCGGGGGCCCAGTACTTC	CASSTGSPGAQYF
NA	TRBV19	TRBJ2-1	NA	TGTGCCAGTAGTATAGAGACAGGTAGCTCCTACAATGAGCAGTTCTTC	CASSIETGSSYNEQFF
NA	TRBV7-2	TRBJ2-7	NA	TGTGCCAGCAGCCCACTGTCGAGGTGGGACGAGCAGTACTTC	CASSPLSRWDEQYF
TRBD2	TRBV6-2/TRBV6-3	TRBJ2-1	NA	TGTGCCAGCAGTTGGGGACTAGCGGTGGGCAATGAGCAGTTCTTC	CASSWGLAVGNEQFF
TRBD1	TRBV7-2	TRBJ1-6	NA	TGTGCCAGCAGCTACACCGGGACAGGGAATTCACCCCTCCACTTT	CASSYTGTGNSPLHF